This T cell receptor (beta chain) derives from a study of human T cells and chemical hapten exposure (dated by TCRdb to the early 2020s). For context, the study as a whole: The libraries were sequenced as a pool, and the TCR yield per sample differed mostly because of small variations in library volumes within the pool. In alopecia patients, the study followed how the peripheral blood TCR repertoire changed in vivo over primary and secondary sensitization to diphenylcyclopropenone (DPC), a hapten. From each blood RNA sample, both TCR alpha and TCR beta chains were sequenced. The paper's findings and limits, for the study overall: After repeated subsampling, changes were observed in the strength of the expansion versus patch-test correlation and in the threshold at which the correlation became significant. DPC sensitization did not change the number of TCRs with a frequency above 1 in 1000, and there was no evidence of changes in global repertoire structure.

This clonotype was observed many times. Its antigen is not yet known. No quality values exist for individual bases; no much larger clone is one base distant. Preparation of the library involved RACE. TCRdb lists the instrument as NextSeq 500. During library preparation, unique molecular identifiers were attached to individual cDNA molecules so that TCRs could be counted quantitatively and reproducibly. The study's own analysis went as follows. The median number of TCRs per sample was roughly 94,000, ranging from 23,224 to 690,600. V, J and CDR3 annotation of the TCR reads was carried out using the Decombinator software suite. Every sample was subsampled to the same number of TCRs (28,000) for the PS versus PT1 abundance plots. TCRs were defined as expanded if absent before sensitization and observed at least eight times at the 2-week time point. TCRdb handled the public reads itself, with Q25 trimming in fastp and clone calling in MiXCR, and kept productive beta chains. Each entry is one CDR3 protein sequence, shown with its most common DNA and genes. TCRdb, rather than the study authors, made the V and J calls. The sample profile shows around 45,000 distinct CDR3 sequences; about 4.5% of them were found once. Together, the top ten hold approximately 6.3% of the sample.

The time point label corresponds to: healthy volunteer bleed at 2 weeks. Total RNA was extracted from unfractionated whole blood that had been collected in Tempus Blood RNA tubes. As TCR sequencing controls, a few healthy volunteers were used, with blood taken at day 0, 2 weeks and 6 weeks. Sequenced material: whole blood. This TCR came from a human donor in good health. Some clones in this sample may be carry-over from other donors' samples.

The CDR3: CASGREGARAKNIQYF. The nucleotide sequence reads as follows: TGTGCCAGCGGCCGGGAGGGAGCCAGGGCCAAAAACATTCAGTACTTC. This chain joins TRBV6-1 to TRBJ2-4; TRBD2 fits 8 bases in the junction. Looking up the germline V gene yields CDR1 MNHNS and CDR2 SASEGT. Here V drops 8 bases and J drops 1 base, and the junction holds 10 bases not matched to any gene. The CDR3 runs 16 residues from the cysteine to the phenylalanine. Just CDR3 DNA is preserved here, 48 bases in frame from base 1.